The clone carrying this TCR beta chain was counted a few times. Its antigen is as yet unknown. Pregnancy or lactation, uncontrolled infections and other autoimmune diseases were grounds for excluding patients. The record originates from a study of Graves' ophthalmopathy and Graves' hyperthyroidism. For the study at large: No ophthalmopathy within 18 months of follow-up signified stable hyperthyroidism.

Whole-study results and caveats: The model achieved roughly 69% sensitivity and roughly 72% specificity for ophthalmopathy progression.

This CDR3 has 16 residues. Germline-derived CDR1 and CDR2 are MGHRA and YSYEKL. V gave up 4 bases and J gave up 0 bases; unmatched junction bases: 5. The authors amplified TCR beta CDR3 regions from RNA transcripts. First-round RT-PCR relied on HTBI primers, and a second-round multiplex PCR came next. One entry per CDR3 protein results from TCRdb running MiXCR on the multiplex PCR reads. The table lists 1 million to 1.3 million distinct CDR3 sequences, roughly 35% of them singletons. The chain is built from TRBV4-1 and TRBJ2-7; 11 bases agree with TRBD2. The sample taken for sequencing was peripheral blood or thyroid tissue (not recorded which). The sequence derives from an adult man with Graves' hyperthyroidism. The CDR3 nucleotides are TGCGCCAGCAGCCCCATCACTAGCGGGAGCTCCTACGAGCAGTACTTC. Amino acid sequence: CASSPITSGSSYEQYF.